At least ten counts were recorded for the clone carrying this T cell receptor beta chain. Germline loops: CDR1 SQVTM, CDR2 ANQGSEA. CDR3 length equals 13 residues. Between the trimmed V and J ends, which lost 4 bases and 4 bases, there was a span of 14 bases. Amplification yielded TCR beta CDR3 regions, with RNA transcripts as the source. HTBI primers were employed in a first-round RT-PCR of the TCR CDR3. Using its own MiXCR run on the multiplex PCR reads, TCRdb lists one record per CDR3 protein. This sample carries some 350,000 distinct CDR3 sequences, around 15% of them seen once, and the ten largest clones take approximately 19%. Patients with ophthalmopathy all had a Clinical Activity Score of at least 3, a NOSPECS grade of at least 4 and duration under 3 months. The study based diagnoses on clinical symptoms, serum thyroxine and TRAb, thyroid ultrasound and orbital computed tomography. The sample originates from a study of T cells in Graves' hyperthyroidism and ophthalmopathy.

The clonotype originates from a woman aged 60-70 years with Graves' ophthalmopathy. The chain uses TRBV29-1 and TRBJ2-7; D is possibly TRBD1 (5 bases). The specimen was blood. CDR3 sequence: CSVGAGLGYEQYF. In nucleotides, the CDR3 is TGCAGCGTTGGGGCAGGGTTGGGATACGAGCAGTACTTC.